Included here is one TCR beta chain sequence, with context. The sample originates from a study of shared clonotypes between healthy human individuals. The assay was carried out at the deep level. The method was immunoSEQ multiplex PCR; TCRdb's version includes in-frame clones alone and lacks a portion of them. The sample holds a few hundred thousand clones; roughly four fifths are singletons and the top ten take 12%. The V gene lost 3 bases and the J gene lost 0 bases, with 12 bases spanning the gap. The CDR3 has 16 residues. Germline V gene sequence: CDR1 KGHSH, CDR2 LQKENI. The sequencing sample was made of PBMCs. V is TRBV18 and J is TRBJ1-3, with a possible D match to TRBD1 (5 bases). The clonotype comes from a woman between 40 and 50 years old in good health. Some clones in this sample may be carry-over from other donors' samples. CDR3 sequence: CASSPQGLSSGNTIYF. CDR3 DNA sequence: TGTGCCAGCTCACCGCAGGGCCTGAGCTCTGGAAACACCATATATTTT.